These 23 T cell receptor beta chains originate from one sample sequenced in a study of T cell responses to AZD1222 COVID-19 vaccine. Sequencing used immunoSEQ multiplex PCR; TCRdb keeps in-frame clones, though not all of them. The data contain 100,000 to 150,000 clones, 90% to 95% of them seen just once; the ten biggest clones take up about 1.5%. This specimen consisted of peripheral blood, obtained on day 0 of AZD1222 vaccination. The receptor source for this set is an adult in good health.

J is TRBJ1-6 and V is TRBV3-1 (or the pseudogene TRBV3-2); possible D gene TRBD1, 5 bases. Germline V gene lookup returns CDR1 LGHDT and CDR2 YNNKEL (reference sequence). The CDR3 spans 18 residues. The germline V and J ends were trimmed by 6 bases and 2 bases, with 20 bases remaining between them. The CDR3 spells CASSYKFPDRTYNSPLHF. As DNA, the CDR3 is TGTGCCAGCAGTTACAAGTTTCCCGACAGAACCTATAATTCACCCCTCCACTTT.

The chain couples TRBV4-3 to TRBJ1-4; D is possibly TRBD1 (5 bases). The germline V gene has CDR1 LGHNA and CDR2 YSLEER. This CDR3 spans 15 amino acids. V was clipped by 4 bases and J by 1 base, with 10 bases between them. The CDR3 DNA is TGCGCCAGCAGCCCTTACAGGAGAACTAATGAAAAACTGTTTTTT. It translates to CASSPYRRTNEKLFF.

The rearrangement links TRBV9 to TRBJ1-1, with 8 bases that match TRBD1. The CDR3 runs 13 residues. Looked up from germline, CDR1 is SGDLS and CDR2 is YYNGEE. Germline trimming cut 4 bases from V and 8 bases from J; bases unmatched to any gene: 7. CDR3 bases: TGTGCCAGCAGCCCAGGGACAGGAACGGAAGCTTTCTTT. Translated: CASSPGTGTEAFF.

The genes are TRBV6-5 and TRBJ2-7; D unclear. The CDR3 contains 13 residues. Trimming left V 8 bases short and J 4 bases short, with 15 bases between. In germline, CDR1 is MNHEY, CDR2 SVGAGI. The CDR3 DNA follows: TGTGCCAGCTCAGAGCCCCGCTCGTACGAGCAGTACTTC. Encoded protein: CASSEPRSYEQYF.

This chain uses TRBV4-3 with TRBJ2-3, with 9 bases lining up with TRBD1. After removal of 0 bases from V and 6 bases from J, the junction contained 4 bases not matched to a gene. This CDR3 region has 15 residues. Germline V gives CDR1 LGHNA, CDR2 YSLEER. The CDR3 sequence is CASSQDRGTGDTQYF. Written as DNA, the CDR3 is TGCGCCAGCAGCCAAGACCGCGGGACAGGGGATACGCAGTATTTT.

The chain combines TRBV7-9 with TRBJ2-2, with 7 bases lining up with TRBD1. J was trimmed by 6 bases and V by 5 bases; bases with no gene match: 6. The CDR3 is 14 residues long. Germline lookup yields CDR1 SEHNR and CDR2 FQNEAQ (reference sequence). The CDR3 loop reads CASSLGQVAGELFF. In DNA form, the CDR3 reads TGTGCCAGCAGCCTAGGACAGGTTGCCGGGGAGCTGTTTTTT.

The chain recombines TRBV15 with TRBJ1-4; 9 bases map to TRBD1. The germline V gene encodes CDR1 LNHNV and CDR2 YYDKDF (reference sequence). With V trimmed by 3 bases and J by 7 bases, 6 bases remained unmatched. The CDR3 runs to 15 residues. The DNA for the CDR3 is TGTGCCACCAGCAGCGAGGGACAGGGTGGTGAAAAACTGTTTTTT. Its protein is CATSSEGQGGEKLFF.

This clone was counted once. This chain connects TRBV19 to TRBJ2-6; 11 positions agree with TRBD1. Germline-derived CDR1 and CDR2 are LNHDA and SQIVND (reference sequence). The J segment lost 1 base and the V segment lost 6 bases, leaving 2 bases of the junction unmatched. The CDR3 has 16 amino acids. The chain's CDR3 is CASSGQGASGANVLTF. In nucleotides, the CDR3 is TGTGCCAGTAGCGGACAGGGGGCGTCTGGGGCCAACGTCCTGACTTTC.

The chain is built from TRBV6-2 or TRBV6-3 and TRBJ1-2; perhaps TRBD1 as D (6 bases). The V gene lost 0 bases and the J gene lost 0 bases, with 17 bases spanning the gap. CDR1 is MNHEY and CDR2 is SVGEGT in the germline V gene. This CDR3 has 18 amino acids. CDR3 amino acids: CASSYSKGGREANYGYTF. For the CDR3, the DNA is TGTGCCAGCAGTTACTCGAAAGGGGGGCGTGAAGCTAACTATGGCTACACCTTC.

The chain has TRBV30 and TRBJ2-5; possibly TRBD2 for D (7 bases). CDR3 length: 12 residues. V lost 5 bases to trimming and J lost 3 bases, with 10 bases between them. Per the germline V gene, CDR1 is GTSNPN and CDR2 is SVGIG (reference sequence). CDR3 bases: TGTGCCTGGGGGGGGGCCAAAGAGACCCAGTACTTC. As protein: CAWGGAKETQYF.

This chain connects TRBV9 to TRBJ2-5; weak D call: TRBD2 (5 bases). Germline V gene data show CDR1 as SGDLS and CDR2 as YYNGEE. The germline V and J ends were trimmed by 0 bases and 2 bases, with 8 bases remaining between them. CDR3 length: 14 amino acids. CDR3 nucleotides: TGTGCCAGCAGCGTAGGAGGGCAGCAAGAGACCCAGTACTTC. Protein: CASSVGGQQETQYF. The full variable domain, rest sourced from reference TRBV9 and TRBJ2-5, is DSGVTQTPKHLITATGQRVTLRCSPRSGDLSVYWYQQSLDQGLQFLIQYYNGEERAKGNILERFSAQQFPDLHSELNLSSLELGDSALYFCASSVGGQQETQYFGPGTRLLVL.

The chain recombines TRBV6-5 with TRBJ2-7; D is uncertain. The V end lost 6 bases, the J end lost 2 bases, and 17 bases lay between the germline ends. Germline CDR1 and CDR2: MNHEY and SVGAGI. CDR3 size: 15 residues. The CDR3 nucleotides are TGTGCCAGCAGCCCCGAGAGCCGTCCCACCTACGAGCAGTACTTC. Amino acids: CASSPESRPTYEQYF.

On this clone itself: The junction departs from germline at one end; a sequencing error may be responsible. CDR3 amino acids: CASSRDSSYNEQFF. DNA for the CDR3: TGTGCTAGCAGCCGCGATAGCTCCTACAATGAGCAGTTCTTC. The chain links TRBV7-7 to TRBJ2-1; D gene uncertain. Germline V CDR1 and CDR2: SSHAT, FNYEAQ (reference sequence). This CDR3 is built from 14 residues.

The rearrangement joins TRBV2 to TRBJ1-5, with 7 bases matching TRBD1. Per the germline V gene, CDR1 is SNHLY and CDR2 is FYNNEI. Germline trimming cut 7 bases from V and 1 base from J; bases unmatched to any gene: 7. The CDR3 is 15 amino acids. CDR3 loop: CASTRQGSSNQPQHF. The CDR3 bases are TGTGCCAGCACCCGACAGGGAAGCAGCAATCAGCCCCAGCATTTT.

The chain couples TRBV4-3 to TRBJ2-7, with a tentative D call TRBD2 (6 bases). The CDR3 is 16 amino acids. Trimming took 0 bases from V and 5 from J, leaving 17 bases between them. Germline values: CDR1 LGHNA, CDR2 YSLEER. CDR3 protein: CASSQDWLRDKDEQYF. The CDR3 nucleotides are TGCGCCAGCAGCCAAGATTGGCTGCGGGATAAAGACGAGCAGTACTTC.

The rearrangement joins TRBV27 to TRBJ2-1; 8 positions match TRBD2. The CDR3 length is 15 residues. Per germline, CDR1 MNHEY and CDR2 SMNVEV (reference sequence). V gave up 8 bases and J gave up 5 bases; unmatched junction bases: 11. This CDR3 is CASQTPSGPNNEQFF. In nucleotides, the CDR3 is TGTGCCAGCCAGACGCCTAGCGGGCCTAACAATGAGCAGTTCTTC.

The gene calls are TRBV5-5 and TRBJ1-2, with D tentatively TRBD1 (5 bases). The V gene lost 0 bases and the J gene lost 10 bases, with 13 bases spanning the gap. From germline, CDR1 is SGHKS and CDR2 YYEKEE (reference sequence). This CDR3 region has 13 residues. This CDR3 reads CASSLDRAGVYTF. The CDR3 DNA is TGTGCCAGCAGCTTGGACAGAGCGGGGGTCTACACCTTC.

The rearrangement uses TRBV28 and TRBJ2-7; D call uncertain. Germline-derived CDR1 and CDR2 are MDHEN and SYDVKM. V was cut by 4 bases and J by 8 bases, with 12 bases left in between. The CDR3 runs 12 residues. The chain's CDR3 is CASSSYSTKQYF. CDR3 nucleotide sequence: TGTGCCAGCAGTTCCTACTCGACAAAGCAGTACTTC.

This chain joins TRBV5-6 and TRBJ1-5; D is unclear. Trimming cost V 1 base and J 0 bases, with 5 bases left between them. The CDR3 contains 14 residues. Germline CDR1 is SGHDT and CDR2 is YYEEEE. CDR3 bases: TGTGCCAGCAGCTTGAGCGCTAGCAATCAGCCCCAGCATTTT. It yields the protein CASSLSASNQPQHF.

V gene TRBV30 combines with J gene TRBJ2-3; 9 bases agree with TRBD2. Germline assignment: CDR1 GTSNPN and CDR2 SVGIG (reference sequence). There are 14 residues in the CDR3. The junction had 3 bases not matched to a gene; V was cut back by 4 bases and J by 1 base. The CDR3 DNA follows: TGTGCCTGGAACTTAGCGGGGGGCACAGATACGCAGTATTTT. Encoded protein: CAWNLAGGTDTQYF.

The rearrangement links TRBV19 to TRBJ1-5; possibly TRBD1 for D (6 bases). CDR1 and CDR2 from the germline V gene are LNHDA and SQIVND (reference sequence). V was clipped by 3 bases and J by 6 bases, with 21 bases between them. This CDR3 is built from 17 residues. DNA of the CDR3: TGTGCCAGTAGTATTCGGGGGCCCGGCACCCAGAGTCAGCCCCAGCATTTT. Its protein is CASSIRGPGTQSQPQHF. The entire variable domain, with the rest obtained from reference TRBV19 and TRBJ1-5, is as follows: DGGITQSPKYLFRKEGQNVTLSCEQNLNHDAMYWYRQDPGQGLRLIYYSQIVNDFQKGDIAEGYSVSREKKESFPLTVTSAQKNPTAFYLCASSIRGPGTQSQPQHFGDGTRLSIL.

The chain joins TRBV6-5 to TRBJ2-5, with D possibly being TRBD2 (5 bases). The CDR3 length is 14 residues. Trimming shortened V by 3 bases and J by 6 bases, and 14 bases separated the two germline ends. Germline V gene data show CDR1 as MNHEY and CDR2 as SVGAGI. This chain's CDR3 is CASSYGGRGQTQYF. In nucleotides, the CDR3 is TGTGCCAGCAGTTATGGTGGGAGAGGGCAGACCCAGTACTTC.

The CDR3 DNA follows: TGTGCCAGCAGCGGGACTAGCGGGCAAGAGACCCAGTACTTC. Protein: CASSGTSGQETQYF. The rearrangement uses TRBV5-4 and TRBJ2-5; 12 bases are shared with TRBD2. V was clipped by 4 bases and J by 2 bases; unmatched bases: 0. Germline V gives CDR1 SGHNT, CDR2 YYREEE (reference sequence). This CDR3 comprises 14 residues.